This T cell receptor beta chain is from a study of cytomegalovirus exposure and HLA in healthy donors. General observations from the study: Another analysis was done later, and it associated around 16,000 TCR beta sequences with HLA alleles at 0.05 false discovery rate.

As concerns this clone: Its antigen remains unknown.

Trimming stripped 4 bases from V and 1 base from J, with 14 bases between. This CDR3 comprises 17 residues. From germline, CDR1 is SEHNR and CDR2 FQNEAQ (reference sequence). The PCR was carried out with 60 Vbeta primers and 13 Jbeta primers. TCRdb's copy holds only in-frame clones and misses some; the assay was immunoSEQ multiplex PCR. The sample contains approximately 120,000 clones, 77% of which appear only once. Sequenced material: PBMCs. This TCR was recovered from a man between 40 and 49 years old in good health and CMV-seropositive. J is TRBJ2-6 and V is TRBV7-9; D is possibly TRBD2 (6 bases). This CDR3 reads CASSYDTGVSGANVLTF. CDR3 DNA sequence: TGTGCCAGCAGCTACGACACGGGGGTTTCTGGGGCCAACGTCCTGACTTTC. Full variable domain (outside the CDR3, taken from reference TRBV7-9 and TRBJ2-6): DTGVSQNPRHKITKRGQNVTFRCDPISEHNRLYWYRQTLGQGPEFLTYFQNEAQLEKSRLLSDRFSAERPKGSFSTLEIQRTEQGDSAMYLCASSYDTGVSGANVLTFGAGSRLTVL.